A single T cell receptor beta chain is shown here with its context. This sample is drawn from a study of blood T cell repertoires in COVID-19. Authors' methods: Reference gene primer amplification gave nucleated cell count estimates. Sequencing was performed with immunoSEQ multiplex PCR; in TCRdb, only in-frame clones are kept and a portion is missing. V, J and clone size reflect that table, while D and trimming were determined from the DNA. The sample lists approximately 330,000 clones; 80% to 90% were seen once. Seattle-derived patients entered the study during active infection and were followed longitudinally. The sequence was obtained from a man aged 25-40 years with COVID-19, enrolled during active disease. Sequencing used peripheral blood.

CDR3 residues: CASSLGQYSNQPQHF. CDR3 bases: TGTGCCAGCAGCTTAGGGCAGTATAGCAATCAGCCCCAGCATTTT. The chain employs TRBV7-8 and TRBJ1-5; no definite D call. The CDR3 totals 15 residues. Germline CDR1 reads SGHVS; CDR2 reads FQNEAQ. The V gene lost 1 base and the J gene lost 0 bases, with 7 bases spanning the gap.